The 16 T cell receptor beta chains below come from one sample, sequenced in a study of blood T cells in healthy people across ages. Together with a sample-barcoded 5' primer, a J-beta primer mix was included in a second PCR lasting 7 to 11 cycles. TCRdb used MiXCR to reprocess the 5' RACE reads, holding one entry per CDR3 protein. This table has fewer than 2,000,000 distinct CDR3 sequences, approximately 40% appearing once. Material: blood. The receptor source for this set is a human donor in good health.

This clonotype has a handful of counts. The chain employs TRBV29-1 and TRBJ2-5; 8 positions agree with TRBD1. The DNA end favors TRBJ2-7, so the J call may be wrong. The CDR3 runs 13 residues. CDR1 and CDR2 (germline): SQVTM, ANQGSEA. The CDR3 sequence is CSVEDRQGLEQYF. As DNA, the CDR3 is TGCAGCGTTGAAGATCGACAGGGGCTCGAGCAGTACTTC.

The chain carries TRBV20-1 and TRBJ1-2; tentatively, D is TRBD1 (6 bases). The V and J ends lost 5 bases and 8 bases respectively, with 24 bases between them. The CDR3 is made up of 15 amino acids. Germline V CDR1 and CDR2: DFQATT, SNEGSKA (reference sequence). CDR3: CSASFGGRGQGGYTF. In DNA, the CDR3 is TGCAGTGCTTCCTTTGGTGGTCGGGGGCAAGGCGGCTACACCTTC.

The chain couples TRBV10-2 to TRBJ2-7; tentative D call: TRBD1 (5 bases). Trimming pared 2 bases from V and 2 bases from J, leaving 16 bases between. Germline V gene lookup returns CDR1 WSHSY and CDR2 SAAADI. The CDR3 is 16 residues long. The CDR3 coding sequence is TGCGCCAGCAGTGAGCCAGGGCACCAGTACACCTACGAGCAGTACTTC. Its translation: CASSEPGHQYTYEQYF.

In regard to this clonotype: A much larger clone sits a single nucleotide away, making a read error possible. The CDR3 bases are TGCAGCGTTGATGGTTATAGGGGGCGGTCAGGTACGCAGTATTTT. This sequence encodes CSVDGYRGRSGTQYF. The J gene is TRBJ2-3, the V gene TRBV29-1; 7 nucleotides match TRBD1. Germline values: CDR1 SQVTM, CDR2 ANQGSEA. V shed 3 bases, J shed 8 bases, and the junction held 14 bases outside the gene matches. This CDR3 has 15 amino acids.

The rearrangement joins TRBV24-1 to TRBJ2-3, with D perhaps TRBD2 (6 bases). The CDR3 has 17 residues. CDR1 is KGHDR, CDR2 SFDVKD, per germline. Trimming took off 0 bases at V and 3 bases at J, with 15 bases between the two ends. CDR3 amino acids: CATSDLSSPGETDTQYF. CDR3 coding DNA: TGTGCCACCAGTGATTTGTCTTCCCCGGGGGAAACAGATACGCAGTATTTT.

This chain connects TRBV29-1 to TRBJ2-1; no firm D call. Per the germline V gene, CDR1 is SQVTM and CDR2 is ANQGSEA. The CDR3 sequence is 14 residues long. Trimming pared 4 bases from V and 0 bases from J, leaving 10 bases between. The CDR3 nucleotides read TGCAGCGTTGCACCAGTAAACTCCTACAATGAGCAGTTCTTC. Translating gives CSVAPVNSYNEQFF.

The chain links TRBV28 to TRBJ2-5, with 12 bases identical to TRBD1. The CDR3 contains 15 residues. The J segment lost 13 bases and the V segment lost 4 bases, leaving 13 bases of the junction unmatched. CDR1 and CDR2 (germline): MDHEN, SYDVKM. The CDR3 DNA sequence: TGTGCCAGCAGTTCCCGGGACAGGGGGCAATACGAGCGGTACTTC. Encoded protein: CASSSRDRGQYERYF.

This clonotype was counted a few times. The V and J genes are TRBV7-9 and TRBJ1-2; D might be TRBD1 (5 bases). Germline CDR1 and CDR2: SEHNR and FQNEAQ (reference sequence). The germline V and J ends were trimmed by 5 bases and 1 base, with 11 bases remaining between them. CDR3 length: 14 residues. The CDR3 DNA follows: TGTGCCAGCAGCATAACAGACAGTAACTATGGCTACACCTTC. It is translated as CASSITDSNYGYTF.

The genes are TRBV4-1 and TRBJ1-2; weak D call: TRBD1 (5 bases). This CDR3 spans 14 amino acids. The V and J ends lost 5 bases and 7 bases respectively, with 17 bases between them. The germline V gene has CDR1 MGHRA and CDR2 YSYEKL. CDR3 sequence: CASSDRDRTPGYTF. The CDR3 DNA reads TGCGCCAGCAGCGATCGGGACCGGACGCCTGGCTACACCTTC.

The chain employs TRBV7-2 and TRBJ2-7; D call uncertain. V dropped 5 bases and J dropped 1 base, with 15 bases sitting between them. The germline V gene encodes CDR1 SGHTA and CDR2 FQGNSA. This CDR3 has 15 amino acids. CDR3 sequence: CASSDTGSPSYEQYF. CDR3 bases: TGTGCCAGCAGCGACACGGGCAGTCCTTCCTACGAGCAGTACTTC.

The V call is TRBV3-1, the J call TRBJ1-2, with TRBD1 identical over 8 bases. The CDR3 loop spans 15 amino acids. V lost 6 bases to trimming and J lost 5 bases; unmatched junction nucleotides: 11. In germline, CDR1 is LGHDT, CDR2 YNNKEL (reference sequence). CDR3 DNA: TGTGCCAGCAGTAGGACAGGGTCCGTGTGGTATGGCTACACCTTC. Its protein is CASSRTGSVWYGYTF.

With respect to this clonotype: At one end the junction does not follow the germline gene, possibly because of a read error. This chain uses TRBV6-5 with TRBJ2-3; D is undetermined. Germline V gives CDR1 MNHEY, CDR2 SVGAGI. This CDR3 is built from 14 residues. The CDR3 sequence is CAGSYRTAKDTRYF. The CDR3 region has the DNA TGTGCCGGCAGTTATCGAACAGCGAAAGATACGCGGTATTTT.

V and J are TRBV7-9 and TRBJ2-7; a weak D match, TRBD2 (6 bases). CDR1 is SEHNR and CDR2 is FQNEAQ in the germline V gene (reference sequence). The CDR3 has 16 residues. V was trimmed by 1 base and J by 3 bases, leaving 16 bases between them. This CDR3 reads CASSLDVGGRNYEQYF. The CDR3 DNA reads TGTGCCAGCAGCTTAGATGTGGGGGGACGGAACTACGAGCAGTACTTC. Full variable domain (outside the CDR3, taken from reference TRBV7-9 and TRBJ2-7): DTGVSQNPRHKITKRGQNVTFRCDPISEHNRLYWYRQTLGQGPEFLTYFQNEAQLEKSRLLSDRFSAERPKGSFSTLEIQRTEQGDSAMYLCASSLDVGGRNYEQYFGPGTRLTVT.

This sequence joins TRBV7-8 and TRBJ2-1; D might be TRBD2 (5 bases). CDR3 length: 15 amino acids. CDR1 is SGHVS and CDR2 is FQNEAQ in the germline V gene. V lost 0 bases, J lost 9 bases, and 15 bases lay in between. CDR3 bases: TGTGCCAGCAGCTTAGCGTCACTAGGTGAGACTGAGCAGTTCTTC. It encodes CASSLASLGETEQFF.

The chain recombines TRBV4-1 with TRBJ2-1, with TRBD2 matching 7 bases. Germline CDR1 reads MGHRA; CDR2 reads YSYEKL. The length of the CDR3 is 15 residues. After removal of 4 bases from V and 5 bases from J, the junction contained 8 bases not matched to a gene. CDR3 DNA sequence: TGCGCCAGCAGCCCCCGAGGAGGACTAGACAATGAGCAGTTCTTC. The encoded protein is CASSPRGGLDNEQFF.

Notes on this clonotype: At one boundary the junction diverges from the germline segment, which might be a read error. This chain joins TRBV14 and TRBJ2-3, with a possible D match to TRBD2 (6 bases). The CDR3 sequence is 18 residues long. CDR1 is SGHDN and CDR2 is FVKESK in the germline V gene. The CDR3 coding sequence is TGTGCCAGCAGCCAAGATTTGGCGGGGTGGGGAACCACAGGTACGCAGTATTTT. Amino acid sequence: CASSQDLAGWGTTGTQYF.